These T cell receptor beta chains were read from a single sample in a study of blood T cell repertoires in COVID-19. TCRdb keeps only in-frame clones here, not all; method: immunoSEQ multiplex PCR. The sample yields hundreds of thousands of clones, roughly 80% seen once. Sample: peripheral blood. These receptors were obtained from a woman aged 70 to 79 with acute or convalescent COVID-19. CDR3s include the opening cysteine and the closing phenylalanine or tryptophan. The D gene is left open where the match is weak. Clone size appears in some rows only: once, few, many, or a class for an expanded clone.

NA | NA | TRBJ2-1 | TRBV5-6 | TGTGCCAGCAGCTTGGGCGGGGGCCCCTACAATGAGCAGTTCTTC | CASSLGGGPYNEQFF
TRBD1 | NA | TRBJ2-1 | TRBV28 | TGTGCCAGCAGTTCTGGGCAGGGGGCCTACAATGAGCAGTTCTTC | CASSSGQGAYNEQFF
NA | NA | TRBJ2-7 | TRBV7-2 | TGTGCCAGCAGCTTAGCGGGGGGGCCGTTAACCTACGAGCAGTACTTC | CASSLAGGPLTYEQYF
TRBD1 | few | TRBJ1-2 | TRBV2 | TGTGCCAGCAGTGAGGGACAGGGGCCGGGTTATGGCTACACCTTC | CASSEGQGPGYGYTF
NA | NA | TRBJ1-2 | TRBV7-9 | TGTGCCAGCAGCCGACGAGGTGACAGGACGAGCTATGGCTACACCTTC | CASSRRGDRTSYGYTF
TRBD1 | NA | TRBJ2-1 | TRBV19 | TGTGCCAGTACAGGGACGACAGGGTACAATGAGCAGTTCTTC | CASTGTTGYNEQFF
NA | NA | TRBJ2-5 | TRBV7-9 | TGTGCCAGCAGCTTTATTGAGGGTATACGGGAGACCCAGTACTTC | CASSFIEGIRETQYF
NA | NA | TRBJ2-6 | TRBV30 | TGTGCCTGGATGCTAGGTCAGGGGTTCCTCAGCTCTGGGGCCAACGTCCTGACTTTC | CAWMLGQGFLSSGANVLTF
NA | few | TRBJ2-5 | TRBV2 | TGTGCCAGCAATTCACTCAGGGCAGAGACCCAGTACTTC | CASNSLRAETQYF
NA | NA | TRBJ1-5 | TRBV3-1/TRBV3-2 | TGTGCCAGCAGCCTCGGCAGGGGTAGCAATCAGCCCCAGCATTTT | CASSLGRGSNQPQHF
NA | many | TRBJ2-6 | TRBV16 | TGTGCCAGCAGCCCTTACTCTGGGGCCAACGTCCTGACTTTC | CASSPYSGANVLTF
TRBD1 | NA | TRBJ1-1 | TRBV10-1 | TGCGCCAGCAGCGCACTTGGGACAGAAGACACTGAAGCTTTCTTT | CASSALGTEDTEAFF
NA | NA | TRBJ1-2 | TRBV29-1 | TGCAGCGTTGTGGGGGGTCCCTATGGCTACACCTTC | CSVVGGPYGYTF
TRBD1 | NA | TRBJ1-2 | TRBV28 | TGTGCCAGCAGCCCCCCCCGGTACAGGGGGGTTCGCTATGGCTACACCTTC | CASSPPRYRGVRYGYTF
NA | NA | TRBJ1-4 | TRBV6-6 | TGTGCCAGCAGTTACGCACAGGGTGGTAATGAAAAACTGTTTTTT | CASSYAQGGNEKLFF
NA | NA | TRBJ1-1 | TRBV5-1 | TGCGCCAGCAGCCCTACAGGGCTGAGAATGAACACTGAAGCTTTCTTT | CASSPTGLRMNTEAFF
TRBD1 | NA | TRBJ1-4 | TRBV4-1 | TGCGCCAGCAGCCACCCGGGACAGGGGTATGAAAAACTGTTTTTT | CASSHPGQGYEKLFF
TRBD1 | NA | TRBJ2-7 | TRBV10-3 | TGTGCCATCAGTGAGTCGGGGCAGGGGGCCTACGAGCAGTACTTC | CAISESGQGAYEQYF
TRBD2 | NA | TRBJ2-5 | TRBV5-4 | TGTGCCAGCAGCTTGATACTGACTAGCGGGCACCTCCAAGAGACCCAGTACTTC | CASSLILTSGHLQETQYF
NA | NA | TRBJ2-7 | TRBV11-2 | TGTGCCAGCAGCTTAATGGGGCGCGAGCAGTACTTC | CASSLMGREQYF
NA | NA | TRBJ1-2 | TRBV19 | TGTGCCAGTAGTATGGTGGCTTCCCCCCACTATGGCTACACCTTC | CASSMVASPHYGYTF
NA | NA | TRBJ1-6 | TRBV6-6 | TGTGCCAGCGAACAGCCTACGAGCTATAATTCACCCCTCCACTTT | CASEQPTSYNSPLHF
NA | NA | TRBJ1-5 | TRBV19 | TGTGCCAGTAGTATAGTACGGGGGACGTATAGCAATCAGCCCCAGCATTTT | CASSIVRGTYSNQPQHF
TRBD1 | NA | TRBJ1-4 | TRBV11-2 | TGTGCCAGCAGCTTATCGGACAGGGGCCGTAATGAAAAACTGTTTTTT | CASSLSDRGRNEKLFF
TRBD1 | NA | TRBJ2-7 | TRBV5-1 | TGCGCCAGCAGCTTGGCGGACAGGGACGAGCAGTACTTC | CASSLADRDEQYF
TRBD1 | NA | TRBJ2-6 | TRBV6-2/TRBV6-3 | TGTGCCAGCAGCCGGGACAGGGGGATATCTGGGGCCAACGTCCTGACTTTC | CASSRDRGISGANVLTF
TRBD1 | NA | TRBJ2-3 | TRBV25-1 | TGTGCCAGCAGTCCGGGGACAGGGAGAACAGATACGCAGTATTTT | CASSPGTGRTDTQYF
TRBD2 | NA | TRBJ2-7 | TRBV10-3 | TGTGCCAGTATGCCTAGCGGGGGAACCTACGAGCAGTACTTC | CASMPSGGTYEQYF
NA | NA | TRBJ1-2 | TRBV28 | TGTGCCAGCGGAGGGAGCGGGGCTTCTGGCTATGGCTACACCTTC | CASGGSGASGYGYTF
TRBD2 | few | TRBJ2-7 | TRBV11-2 | TGTGCCAGCAGCTCCCGCCGGGAGGCTACCTACGAGCAGTACTTC | CASSSRREATYEQYF
TRBD2 | NA | TRBJ2-3 | TRBV7-9 | TGTGCCAGCAGCTCCGGGACTAGCGGGGGGGCAAATACGCAGTATTTT | CASSSGTSGGANTQYF
NA | NA | TRBJ2-6 | TRBV30 | TGTGCCTGGAGTGTACATGGGCTGCCCGGGGCCAACGTCCTGACTTTC | CAWSVHGLPGANVLTF
TRBD1 | NA | TRBJ1-4 | TRBV5-1 | TGCGCCAGCAGCTTGTCGACAGGGGGCGGTGAAAAACTGTTTTTT | CASSLSTGGGEKLFF
NA | NA | TRBJ2-5 | TRBV5-8 | TGTGCCAGCAACCCTCCCGGGACTCGCTTAGAGACCCAGTACTTC | CASNPPGTRLETQYF
NA | NA | TRBJ2-1 | TRBV6-2/TRBV6-3 | TGTGCCAGCAGCATTATGAGCCAGGGAGGCACCTACAATGAGCAGTTCTTC | CASSIMSQGGTYNEQFF
NA | NA | TRBJ1-5 | TRBV19 | TGTGCCAGTAGTAGGCAGGGACAGCCCCAGCATTTT | CASSRQGQPQHF
TRBD1 | NA | TRBJ2-1 | TRBV18 | TGTGCCAGCTCACCCGGGACAGGGGTGGGGGCTGAGCAGTTCTTC | CASSPGTGVGAEQFF
TRBD1 | NA | TRBJ1-2 | TRBV7-2 | TGTGCCAGCAGAAGAGACAGGGATGACTCGTACTATGGCTACACCTTC | CASRRDRDDSYYGYTF
NA | NA | TRBJ2-6 | TRBV29-1 | TGCAGCGTTCAACAGTCTGGGGCCAACGTCCTGACTTTC | CSVQQSGANVLTF
TRBD2 | NA | TRBJ2-3 | TRBV7-2 | TGTGCCAGCAGCTCCCGCCGTATACTAGCGGGGGGGACAGATACGCAGTATTTT | CASSSRRILAGGTDTQYF
TRBD1 | NA | TRBJ1-1 | TRBV7-2 | TGTGCCAGCAGCTTAGCTGGACAGGGGGCTGGCGCTTTCTTT | CASSLAGQGAGAFF
NA | NA | TRBJ1-2 | TRBV7-9 | TGTGCCAGCACCGAAAAGGCCCCGTGGGGGAGGCATGGCTACACCTTC | CASTEKAPWGRHGYTF
TRBD1 | NA | TRBJ2-2 | TRBV10-3 | TGTGCCATCAGTGAGTCGTGGGACAGACCGAACACCGGGGAGCTGTTTTTT | CAISESWDRPNTGELFF
NA | NA | TRBJ1-5 | TRBV19 | TGTGCCAGTAGTATATCCGGGACACGCAATCAGCCCCAGCATTTT | CASSISGTRNQPQHF
NA | NA | TRBJ1-3 | TRBV5-1 | TGCGCCAGCAGCCACGGGGAGCTGCTGTTGGACACCATATATTTT | CASSHGELLLDTIYF
TRBD2 | NA | TRBJ2-7 | TRBV4-2 | TGTGCCAGCAGCCGAGACATTAGCGGGGGGGGGCGTGAGCAGTACTTC | CASSRDISGGGREQYF
NA | NA | TRBJ2-7 | TRBV10-3 | TGTGCCATCAGTGTGTCAGAGATCTACGAGCAGTACTTC | CAISVSEIYEQYF
NA | NA | TRBJ2-1 | TRBV5-4 | TGTGCCAGCAGCTTGGACAGGAGCTCCTACAATGAGCAGTTCTTC | CASSLDRSSYNEQFF
NA | NA | TRBJ2-3 | TRBV19 | TGTGCCAGTAGTATCAGGGAAGCGGGAGATACGCAGTATTTT | CASSIREAGDTQYF
TRBD1 | NA | TRBJ1-2 | TRBV28 | TGTGCCAGCAGTTTAGGCGGCAATCAGGGGGCCTATGGCTACACCTTC | CASSLGGNQGAYGYTF
TRBD1 | NA | TRBJ1-2 | TRBV5-1 | TGCGCCAGCAGTATTTTACAGGGGGCGCCGGACTATGGCTACACCTTC | CASSILQGAPDYGYTF
TRBD1 | NA | TRBJ2-1 | TRBV11-2 | TGTGCCAGCAGAACCAAACTTCGGGGACAGGACAACAATGAGCAGTTCTTC | CASRTKLRGQDNNEQFF
TRBD1 | NA | TRBJ1-6 | TRBV9 | TGTGCCAGCAGCGCGCAAGGGACAGGAACGCTATCACCCCTCCACTTT | CASSAQGTGTLSPLHF
NA | NA | TRBJ1-2 | TRBV6-2/TRBV6-3 | TGTGCCAGCAGTTCCTGGCCCCCCGGCTACACCTTC | CASSSWPPGYTF
NA | NA | TRBJ1-2 | TRBV7-2 | TGTGCCAGCAGCTTAATGGGGGCGAGAGGCTACACCTTC | CASSLMGARGYTF